This T cell receptor (beta chain) was recorded in a study of blood T cell repertoires in COVID-19. V was trimmed by 0 bases and J by 4 bases, leaving 4 bases between them. The CDR3 totals 13 residues. Germline V lookup: CDR1 SGHTA, CDR2 FQGNSA. The assay was immunoSEQ multiplex PCR, and TCRdb's table has in-frame clones only and misses some. The sample has 250,000 to 300,000 clones, approximately 88% seen once. This sequence joins TRBV7-2 and TRBJ1-5; no firm D call. The receptor's source is a woman aged 70-85 years with COVID-19, enrolled during active disease. Material for sequencing was peripheral blood. The CDR3 DNA sequence: TGTGCCAGCAGCTTAGCTATAAATCAGCCCCAGCATTTT. It yields the protein CASSLAINQPQHF.